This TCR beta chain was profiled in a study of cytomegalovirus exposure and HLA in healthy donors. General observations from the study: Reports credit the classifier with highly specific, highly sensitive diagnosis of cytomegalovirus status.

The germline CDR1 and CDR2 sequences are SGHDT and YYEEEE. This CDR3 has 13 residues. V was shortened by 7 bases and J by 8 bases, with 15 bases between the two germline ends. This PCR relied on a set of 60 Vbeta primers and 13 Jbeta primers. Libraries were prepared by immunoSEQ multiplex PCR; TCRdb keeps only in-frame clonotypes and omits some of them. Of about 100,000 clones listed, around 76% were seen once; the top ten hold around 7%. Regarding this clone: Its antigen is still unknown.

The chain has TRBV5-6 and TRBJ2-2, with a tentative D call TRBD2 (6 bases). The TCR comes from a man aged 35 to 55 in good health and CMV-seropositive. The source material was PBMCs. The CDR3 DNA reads TGTGCCAGCGGCTCTCTGGCGGGAGGGGAGCTGTTTTTT. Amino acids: CASGSLAGGELFF.